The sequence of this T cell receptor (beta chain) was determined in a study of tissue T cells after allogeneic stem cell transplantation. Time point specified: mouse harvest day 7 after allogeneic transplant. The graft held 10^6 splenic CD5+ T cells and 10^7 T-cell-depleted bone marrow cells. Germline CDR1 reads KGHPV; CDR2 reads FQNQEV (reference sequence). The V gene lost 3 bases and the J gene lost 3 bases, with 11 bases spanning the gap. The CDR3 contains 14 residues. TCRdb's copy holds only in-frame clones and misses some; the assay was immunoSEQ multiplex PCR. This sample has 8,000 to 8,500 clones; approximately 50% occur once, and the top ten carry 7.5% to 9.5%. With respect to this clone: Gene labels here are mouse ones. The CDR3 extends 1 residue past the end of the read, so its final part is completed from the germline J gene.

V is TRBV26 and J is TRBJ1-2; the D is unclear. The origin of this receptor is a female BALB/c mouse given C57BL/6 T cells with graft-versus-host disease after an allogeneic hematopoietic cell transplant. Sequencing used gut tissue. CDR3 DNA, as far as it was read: TGTGCCAGCAGTCTTCTGGGCTGGGACTCCGACTACACC. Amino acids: CASSLLGWDSDYT. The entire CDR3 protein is CASSLLGWDSDYTF.